This paragraph covers one TCR beta chain sequence. Its antigen remains unidentified. The data were produced by immunoSEQ multiplex PCR, yet TCRdb's version contains in-frame clones alone and is incomplete. The table lists about 47,000 clones, roughly 76% of them singletons, with approximately 8.8% in the top ten. The sample originates from a study of radiotherapy plus CTLA-4 blockade in lung cancer. Study-level points and caveats: Expansion of tumor-derived TCR clones was observed in blood after radiotherapy plus ipilimumab.

With V trimmed by 9 bases and J by 2 bases, 4 bases remained unmatched. The CDR3 is 15 amino acids. The germline V gene encodes CDR1 MNHEY and CDR2 SVGAGI. This TCR was sampled from a human donor with non-small cell lung cancer who had stable disease on radiotherapy plus ipilimumab. The J gene is TRBJ2-1, the V gene TRBV6-5; 13 bases are shared with TRBD2. The sample was peripheral blood, taken from a patient treated with radiotherapy plus ipilimumab. CDR3 DNA sequence: TGTGCCAGTTTGACTAGCGGGGGGCCCTACAATGAGCAGTTCTTC. Translating gives CASLTSGGPYNEQFF.